Listed below are T cell receptor beta chains from one sample, sequenced in a study of cytomegalovirus exposure and HLA in healthy donors. TCRdb keeps only in-frame clones here, not all; method: immunoSEQ multiplex PCR. The sample has about 230,000 clones; around 83% are singletons. The sequenced material came from PBMCs. Source of these receptors: a girl aged 2 to 9 in good health and CMV-seronegative. The CDR3 runs from the conserved cysteine through the conserved F or W. The D gene is left open where the match is weak. Clone size is not always given. Where it is, it says once, few, many or a class for expanded clones.

D,J,V,size,DNA,CDR3
.,TRBJ2-3,TRBV10-3,.,TGTGCCATCAGGGGAGCGGGTGGCACAGATACGCAGTATTTT,CAIRGAGGTDTQYF
.,TRBJ2-4,TRBV27,few,TGTGCCAGCAGTACAGGATTAGCCAAAAACATTCAGTACTTC,CASSTGLAKNIQYF
.,TRBJ2-6,TRBV12-5,.,TGTGCTAGTGGTCCAGGGTCCGGGGCCAACGTCCTGACTTTC,CASGPGSGANVLTF
.,TRBJ1-5,TRBV2,.,TGTGCCAGCAGTGTAAGTTGGCGGCAGCCCCAGCATTTT,CASSVSWRQPQHF
TRBD1,TRBJ1-3,TRBV11-2,.,TGTGCCAGCAGCCACTGGGGACAGGACCAGGGGACTGGAAACACCATATATTTT,CASSHWGQDQGTGNTIYF
TRBD2,TRBJ2-7,TRBV14,.,TGTGCCAGCAGCCAAGGTTCTAGCGGGAGACAGTACTTC,CASSQGSSGRQYF
TRBD1,TRBJ1-5,TRBV15,.,TGTGCCACCAGCAGAGGACAGGGGAAATATAGCAATCAGCCCCAGCATTTT,CATSRGQGKYSNQPQHF
TRBD2,TRBJ2-7,TRBV11-3,.,TGTGCCAGCAGCTTACCGGGAAGGCGGGAGGGGGGGCAGTACTTC,CASSLPGRREGGQYF
.,TRBJ2-3,TRBV27,.,TGTGCCAGCAGTCACTCGGGGGTAGATACGCAGTATTTT,CASSHSGVDTQYF
TRBD2,TRBJ2-7,TRBV27,.,TGTGCCAGCAGTTTACGCGGGAGATCCTACGAGCAGTACTTC,CASSLRGRSYEQYF
.,TRBJ2-7,TRBV6-1,.,TGTGCCAGCAGTGAACAGTTGTCCTACGAGCAGTACTTC,CASSEQLSYEQYF
.,TRBJ2-7,TRBV29-1,.,TGCAGCGTCGATACAGGGGGGGTTGGGGAGCAGTACTTC,CSVDTGGVGEQYF
.,TRBJ1-1,TRBV29-1,.,TGCAGCGTTGCCGAAGCAGGATCTTTCTTT,CSVAEAGSFF
.,TRBJ2-5,TRBV5-1,.,TGCGCCAGCAGCTTTATTCCAGGAGAGACCCAGTACTTC,CASSFIPGETQYF
TRBD1,TRBJ2-7,TRBV6-1,.,TGTGCCAGCAGTCGGGACAGGGCAAAGTCCTACGAGCAGTACTTC,CASSRDRAKSYEQYF
TRBD1,TRBJ2-7,TRBV6-1,.,TGTGCCAGCACCGGTCGGGACAGGGGCATCTACGAGCAGTACTTC,CASTGRDRGIYEQYF
.,TRBJ1-2,TRBV6-5,once,TGTGCCAGCAGTTACTCTCAGACAGGAGCTAACTATGGCTACACCTTC,CASSYSQTGANYGYTF
.,TRBJ2-7,TRBV2,.,TGTGCCAGCGGTGATTGGGAGACGAGCTACGAGCAGTACTTC,CASGDWETSYEQYF
TRBD2,TRBJ2-7,TRBV7-2,.,TGTGCCAGCAGCTTAGCTAGCGGGTCCCCTCGCGAGCAGTACTTC,CASSLASGSPREQYF
TRBD1,TRBJ1-2,TRBV6-1,.,TGTGCCAGCAGTGAGTACGACAGGGTCGGTCGTGGCTACACCTTC,CASSEYDRVGRGYTF
TRBD2,TRBJ2-7,TRBV7-9,.,TGTGCCAGCAGTATTAGCGGGGCGAGCTCCTACGAGCAGTACTTC,CASSISGASSYEQYF
.,TRBJ2-3,TRBV9,once,TGTGCCAGCAGCGTAGCCGTCGGGACTTATCAAAATACGCAGTATTTT,CASSVAVGTYQNTQYF
.,TRBJ2-3,TRBV5-1,.,TGCGCCAGCAGACACGGACAGACAGATACGCAGTATTTT,CASRHGQTDTQYF
.,TRBJ2-7,TRBV5-1,.,TGCGCCAGCAGCTTAGGTCCGGTGGGGGGCTCCTACGAGCAGTACTTC,CASSLGPVGGSYEQYF
.,TRBJ2-3,TRBV5-1,few,TGCGCCAGCAGCTTTGGGACCAGGGGGGCAGATACGCAGTATTTT,CASSFGTRGADTQYF